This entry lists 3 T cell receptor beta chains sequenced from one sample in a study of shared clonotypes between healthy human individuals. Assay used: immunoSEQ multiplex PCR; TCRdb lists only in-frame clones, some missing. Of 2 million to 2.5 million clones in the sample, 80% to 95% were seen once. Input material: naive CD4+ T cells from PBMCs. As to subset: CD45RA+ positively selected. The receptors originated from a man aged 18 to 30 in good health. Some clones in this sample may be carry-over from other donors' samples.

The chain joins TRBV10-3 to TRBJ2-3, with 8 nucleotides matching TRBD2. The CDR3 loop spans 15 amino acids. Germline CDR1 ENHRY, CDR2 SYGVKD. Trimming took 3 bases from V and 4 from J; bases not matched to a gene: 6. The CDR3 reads CAISDQREGPDTQYF. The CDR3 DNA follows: TGTGCCATCAGTGACCAACGGGAGGGGCCAGATACGCAGTATTTT.

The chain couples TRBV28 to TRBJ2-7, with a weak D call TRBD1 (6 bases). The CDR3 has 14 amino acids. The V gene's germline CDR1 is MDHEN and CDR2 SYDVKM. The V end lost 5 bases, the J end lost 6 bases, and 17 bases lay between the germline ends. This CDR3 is CASSPQRGSPEQYF. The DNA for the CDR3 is TGTGCCAGCAGTCCCCAAAGGGGGAGTCCCGAGCAGTACTTC.

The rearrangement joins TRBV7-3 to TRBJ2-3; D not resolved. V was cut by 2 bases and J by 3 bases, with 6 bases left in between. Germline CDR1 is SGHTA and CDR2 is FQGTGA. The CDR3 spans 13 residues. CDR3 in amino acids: CASSLRQTDTQYF. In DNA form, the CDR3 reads TGTGCCAGCAGCTTACGTCAGACAGATACGCAGTATTTT.